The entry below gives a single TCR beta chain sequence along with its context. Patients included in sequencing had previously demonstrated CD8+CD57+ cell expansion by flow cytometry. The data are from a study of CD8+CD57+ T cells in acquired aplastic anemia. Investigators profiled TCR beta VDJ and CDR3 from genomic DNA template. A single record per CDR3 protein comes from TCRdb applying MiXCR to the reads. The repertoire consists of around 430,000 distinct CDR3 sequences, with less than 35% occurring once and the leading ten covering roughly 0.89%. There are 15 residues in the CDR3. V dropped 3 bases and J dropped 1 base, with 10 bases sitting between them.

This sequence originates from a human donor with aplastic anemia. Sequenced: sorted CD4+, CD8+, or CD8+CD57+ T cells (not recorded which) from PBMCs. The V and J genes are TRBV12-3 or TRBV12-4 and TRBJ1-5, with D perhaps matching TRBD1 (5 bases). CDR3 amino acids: CASSFSGGSNQPQHF. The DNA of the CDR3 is TGTGCCAGCAGTTTTTCGGGGGGGAGCAATCAGCCCCAGCATTTT.